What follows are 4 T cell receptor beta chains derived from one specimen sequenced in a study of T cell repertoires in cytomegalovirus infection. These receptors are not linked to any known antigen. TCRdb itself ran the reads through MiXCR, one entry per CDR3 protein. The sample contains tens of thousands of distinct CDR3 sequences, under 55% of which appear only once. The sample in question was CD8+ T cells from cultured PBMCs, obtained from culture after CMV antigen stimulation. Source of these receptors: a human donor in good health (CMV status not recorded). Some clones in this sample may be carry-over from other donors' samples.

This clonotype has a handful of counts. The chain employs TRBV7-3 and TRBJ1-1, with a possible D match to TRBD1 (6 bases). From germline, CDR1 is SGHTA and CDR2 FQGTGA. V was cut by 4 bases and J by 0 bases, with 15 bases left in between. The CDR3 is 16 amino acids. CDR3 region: CASSSRTEKMNTEAFF. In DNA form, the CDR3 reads TGTGCCAGCAGCTCTCGGACAGAAAAAATGAACACTGAAGCTTTCTTT.

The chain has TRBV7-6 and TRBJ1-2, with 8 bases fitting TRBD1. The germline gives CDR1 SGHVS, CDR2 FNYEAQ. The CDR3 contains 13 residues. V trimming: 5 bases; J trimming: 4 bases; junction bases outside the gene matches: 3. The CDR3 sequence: CASSRQGIYGYTF. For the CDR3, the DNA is TGTGCCAGCAGCCGACAGGGGATCTATGGCTACACCTTC.

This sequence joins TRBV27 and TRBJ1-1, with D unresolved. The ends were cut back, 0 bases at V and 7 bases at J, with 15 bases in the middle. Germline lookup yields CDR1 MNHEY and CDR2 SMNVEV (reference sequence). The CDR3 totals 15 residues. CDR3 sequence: CASSLSVSLAGEAFF. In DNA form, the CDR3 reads TGTGCCAGCAGTTTATCGGTTAGCCTCGCGGGTGAAGCTTTCTTT.

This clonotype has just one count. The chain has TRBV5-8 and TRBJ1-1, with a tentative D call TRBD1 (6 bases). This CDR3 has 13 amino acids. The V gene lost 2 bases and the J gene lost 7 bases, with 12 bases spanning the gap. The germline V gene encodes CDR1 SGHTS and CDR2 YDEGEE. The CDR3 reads CASSFGQPYEAFF. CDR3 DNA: TGTGCCAGCAGCTTTGGACAGCCCTATGAAGCTTTCTTT. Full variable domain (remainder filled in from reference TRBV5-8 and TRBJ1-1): EAGVTQSPTHLIKTRGQQATLRCSPISGHTSVYWYQQALGLGLQFLLWYDEGEERNRGNFPPRFSGRQFPNYSSELNVNALELEDSALYLCASSFGQPYEAFFGQGTRLTVV.